This TCR beta chain was identified in a study of naive and memory T cell subsets (TCRdb year 2017). At the level of the whole study: Sorted naive and memory T cell subsets from peripheral blood were analyzed in the study using a UMI-based, open-source pipeline for TCR alpha and beta sequencing. The results of the functional CMV T cell responses matched the IgG serology results in every case. RNA was DNase-treated and reverse transcribed with TCR constant-region primers, mostly using SuperScript III. Findings and caveats that apply to the study as a whole: RNA-based TCR counts may be influenced by expression changes linked to T cell activation and differentiation. After error correction, over 90% of naive TCR sequences appeared only once, giving much steeper abundance distributions than memory subsets. TCR abundance followed a power law whose exponent differed between naive and memory subsets but was consistent across the three individuals. Gini index rose and Shannon and inverse Simpson diversity fell from naive through CM, EM and EMRA in both CD4 and CD8 cells. The repertoire findings for the naive and memory subsets could not be validated, as no ground truth was available. A clonotype was defined as a single alpha or beta chain sequence rather than as a paired alpha/beta receptor.

From the second PCR step on, the TCR alpha and beta chain libraries were amplified in separate reactions. CMV status of each donor was established by measuring IFNgamma production from CD4+ T cells after fresh PBMCs were stimulated overnight with CMV viral lysate. Miltenyi beads were used first to positively select CD4 T cells, and CD8 T cells were then positively selected from the CD4-negative fraction. Cells were stained for CD3, CD4, CD8, CD45RA, CD27 and a live/dead dye and were sorted on a BD Aria II into four subsets based on CD45RA and CD27. The sorting gate for effector memory cells was CD45RA-CD27-, and the sorting gate for EMRA cells was CD45RA+CD27-. Blood was obtained from three healthy volunteers, and the blood from each volunteer was fractionated into CD4 and CD8 T cells and subsequently into four differentiation subsets. Approximately 120 ml of peripheral blood was collected from each donor, and PBMC were isolated from the blood using Ficoll-Paque PLUS density-gradient centrifugation. After sorting, cells were lysed in RLT buffer, RNA was extracted using a Qiagen RNeasy kit, and the extracted RNA was stored at -80 degrees C.

The V and J ends are trimmed by 4 bases and 3 bases, leaving 4 bases between them. The germline V gene (reference sequence) sets CDR1 to SEHNR and CDR2 to FQNEAQ. The CDR3 starts with the cysteine, ends with the phenylalanine, and has 12 residues. CDR3 DNA only is kept here, 36 bases in frame from base 1. On this clonotype: Its recognized antigen is unknown. There are no base qualities to consult, and no much larger clone falls within one base.

Libraries were prepared through UMI-ligation and nested PCR. An equimolar mix of two oligonucleotides covering both TRBC1 and TRBC2 was used as the beta constant-region primer. A single-stranded oligonucleotide containing the SP2 primer and a 12-nucleotide UMI was joined to the 3' end of the cDNA by T4 RNA ligase 1. The ligated cDNA went through four rounds of PCR with nested alpha and beta constant-region primers together with the SP2 primer. Incubation of the ligation reaction lasted roughly 20-25 hours at 16 degrees C. PCR2 was typically run as a SYBR Green qPCR and stopped at a predetermined threshold to prevent over-amplification. Every purification after the first one was done using Agencourt AMPure XP magnetic beads. Libraries were quantified by Qubit and checked on a TapeStation, where a main peak was expected near 650 bp. Sequencing of the pooled libraries was done on an Illumina MiSeq using v2 2x251 paired-end kits, which typically yielded about 1-2.3 million reads per sample. Each sample library was pooled at about 4 nM, and roughly 5-8% PhiX was included to improve cluster recognition. Regarding the original processing steps: V and J genes were assigned to Demultiplexor-processed FASTQ reads by Decombinator through tag matching, with a single base-pair mismatch being allowed. Collapsinator used UMIs to correct both sequencing errors and frequency errors arising from PCR heterogeneity. CDR3Translator translated TCRs and extracted CDR3s from the conserved cysteine to the FGXG phenylalanine, flagging non-productive sequences. Gini, Shannon entropy and inverse Simpson indices were calculated on repertoires that had been subsampled to equal numbers of UMI-defined TCRs. Power-law fits to clonotype abundance distributions were performed by maximum likelihood within the linear range. On one naive CD8 sample, the pipeline and MIGEC gave similar UMI counts, unique TCR numbers and clonal distributions. Repertoires were searched for about 7,300 CMV-associated CDR3 sequences compiled from VDJdb and a published dataset. The public sequencing data were trimmed at Q25 with fastp and processed into clonotypes with MiXCR by TCRdb, which kept only in-frame beta chains. Duplicate CDR3 protein sequences are folded into a single record with the most common DNA and genes. For this entry, the V and J calls and clone size follow TCRdb and not the study's own pipeline. The sample yields about 35,000 distinct CDR3 sequences; 13% were counted once. The ten most abundant clones make up around 20% of the sample.

The clonotype originates from a human donor in good health. The rearranged chain carries TRBV7-9 and TRBJ1-5, with the D gene call left open. Specimen: effector memory CD4+ T cells from blood. The meaning of the sample's cell subset or site label: effector memory, CD45RA- CD27-. This receptor has the CDR3 CASSSNNQPQHF. The nucleotide sequence reads as follows: TGTGCCAGCAGCTCGAACAATCAGCCCCAGCATTTT.